These T cell receptor beta chains were read from a single sample in a study of T cells in Graves' hyperthyroidism and ophthalmopathy. TCRdb processed the multiplex PCR reads anew with MiXCR; each CDR3 protein has one entry. The sample includes some 350,000 distinct CDR3 sequences, roughly 15% of them seen just once. Sequencing used blood. The receptors stem from a woman aged 55-69 years with Graves' ophthalmopathy. The CDR3 runs from the conserved cysteine through the conserved F or W. A D gene is named only where the DNA matches it firmly. Where a row states a size, it is once, few, many or the class of an expanded clone; other rows omit it.

v_call,j_call,d_call,clone_size,cdr3_aa,cdr3_nt
TRBV18,TRBJ2-5,.,many,CASSHEGTPEETQYF,TGTGCCAGCTCACATGAGGGGACCCCAGAAGAGACCCAGTACTTC
TRBV2,TRBJ2-2,.,.,CASRTDRNTGELFF,TGTGCCAGCAGGACCGACAGAAACACCGGGGAGCTGTTTTTT
TRBV7-9,TRBJ2-6,.,few,CASSLGGQSFSGANVLTF,TGTGCCAGCAGCCTCGGGGGACAGAGTTTCTCTGGGGCCAACGTCCTGACTTTC
TRBV7-2,TRBJ1-5,TRBD1,many,CASSSQGDQPQHF,TGTGCCAGCAGCTCACAGGGGGATCAGCCCCAGCATTTT
TRBV7-9,TRBJ2-3,TRBD2,few,CASSPPWREFYTQYF,TGTGCCAGCAGCCCACCATGGCGGGAGTTTTATACGCAGTATTTT
TRBV27,TRBJ2-7,TRBD1,.,CASSLREGTGQYF,TGTGCCAGCAGTTTAAGGGAAGGGACAGGGCAGTACTTC
TRBV18,TRBJ2-3,TRBD1,few,CASSPRDRLEDTQYF,TGTGCCAGCTCACCACGGGACAGATTAGAGGATACGCAGTATTTT
TRBV20-1,TRBJ1-4,.,.,CSAGTGPTNEKLFF,TGCAGTGCGGGAACAGGGCCCACTAATGAAAAACTGTTTTTT
TRBV29-1,TRBJ2-3,.,few,CSVERGWGTDTQYF,TGCAGCGTTGAAAGGGGATGGGGCACAGATACGCAGTATTTT
TRBV20-1,TRBJ2-3,.,many,CSARDAQGGDTQYF,TGCAGTGCTAGAGATGCCCAGGGCGGAGATACGCAGTATTTT
TRBV20-1,TRBJ2-1,.,many,CSARDLNEQFF,TGCAGTGCTAGAGATCTGAATGAGCAGTTCTTC
TRBV5-1,TRBJ2-5,TRBD2,many,CASSVTRLAGVQETQYF,TGCGCCAGCAGCGTGACCCGACTAGCGGGAGTCCAAGAGACCCAGTACTTC
TRBV7-6,TRBJ2-1,TRBD2,many,CASSLSGTYNEQFF,TGTGCCAGCAGCTTAAGCGGGACGTACAATGAGCAGTTCTTC
TRBV7-6,TRBJ2-1,TRBD2,many,CASSLLTGLAEYNEQFF,TGTGCCAGCAGCTTATTAACTGGGCTAGCGGAATACAATGAGCAGTTCTTC
TRBV9,TRBJ2-3,TRBD2,many,CASSAWTSTSTDTQYF,TGTGCCAGCAGCGCCTGGACTAGCACAAGCACAGATACGCAGTATTTT
TRBV7-9,TRBJ2-5,TRBD2,many,CASSSPRGGRRETQYF,TGTGCCAGCAGCTCCCCCCGGGGGGGGAGGCGAGAGACCCAGTACTTC
TRBV19,TRBJ2-1,.,.,CASSIAGGREQFF,TGTGCCAGTAGTATTGCTGGAGGGCGGGAGCAGTTCTTC
TRBV11-2,TRBJ2-2,TRBD2,many,CASSPQLAGGTGELFF,TGTGCCAGCTCACCCCAACTAGCGGGAGGAACCGGGGAGCTGTTTTTT
TRBV12-5,TRBJ2-1,.,.,CASGLSGSYNEQFF,TGTGCTAGTGGTTTGAGTGGCTCCTACAATGAGCAGTTCTTC
TRBV12-3/TRBV12-4,TRBJ2-6,.,few,CASSSPGRARGANVLTF,TGTGCCAGCAGTTCACCGGGACGCGCGCGAGGGGCCAACGTCCTGACTTTC
TRBV11-2,TRBJ2-7,TRBD1,many,CASSRDRGSGEQYF,TGTGCCAGCAGCCGGGACAGGGGGTCCGGGGAGCAGTACTTC
TRBV6-5,TRBJ1-1,.,.,CASSSPTGRDTEAFF,TGTGCCAGCAGTTCCCCGACGGGGAGGGACACTGAAGCTTTCTTT
TRBV6-1,TRBJ2-7,TRBD1,.,CATGVGTGGTEQYF,TGTGCCACTGGGGTGGGGACAGGGGGGACCGAGCAGTACTTC
TRBV12-3/TRBV12-4,TRBJ2-1,TRBD1,few,CANPRGPYNEQFF,TGTGCCAACCCCAGGGGGCCCTACAATGAGCAGTTCTTC
TRBV6-1,TRBJ2-7,TRBD1,many,CASRTTGGGDEQYF,TGTGCCAGCAGGACCACAGGGGGCGGGGACGAGCAGTACTTC
TRBV7-8,TRBJ1-4,TRBD1,many,CASSGDRLANEKLFF,TGTGCCAGCAGCGGGGACAGACTCGCTAATGAAAAACTGTTTTTT
TRBV20-1,TRBJ2-3,.,many,CSAGLGGGHTQYF,TGCAGTGCAGGACTGGGGGGAGGTCATACGCAGTATTTT
TRBV6-5,TRBJ2-1,.,few,CASSYSSGTPNEQFF,TGTGCCAGCAGTTACTCGTCCGGGACCCCCAATGAGCAGTTCTTC
TRBV5-1,TRBJ2-5,TRBD2,many,CASSVRLAGVMETQYF,TGCGCCAGCAGCGTGAGACTAGCGGGAGTGATGGAGACCCAGTACTTC
TRBV5-1,TRBJ2-5,TRBD2,few,CASSRPGTSGPQETQYF,TGCGCCAGCAGCCGTCCCGGGACTAGCGGCCCACAAGAGACCCAGTACTTC
TRBV6-2/TRBV6-3,TRBJ2-7,.,many,CASEGGASYEQYF,TGTGCCTCGGAGGGGGGGGCCTCCTACGAGCAGTACTTC
TRBV5-6,TRBJ1-1,.,.,CASSLEAGAWRTEAFF,TGTGCCAGCAGCTTGGAGGCCGGGGCCTGGAGGACTGAAGCTTTCTTT
TRBV6-1,TRBJ2-7,TRBD2,many,CASSYRASGGYEQYF,TGTGCCAGCAGTTACAGGGCTAGCGGGGGCTACGAGCAGTACTTC
TRBV7-2,TRBJ2-1,TRBD2,many,CASSRRTSGQDEQFF,TGTGCCAGCAGCCGCCGGACTAGCGGCCAGGATGAGCAGTTCTTC
TRBV6-1,TRBJ2-7,.,many,CASSITASYEQYF,TGTGCCAGCAGTATAACAGCATCCTACGAGCAGTACTTC
TRBV6-1,TRBJ2-2,TRBD2,.,CASNRMTSVAGELFF,TGTGCCAGCAACCGAATGACTAGCGTGGCCGGGGAGCTGTTTTTT
TRBV2,TRBJ2-2,.,many,CASGGETMNTGELFF,TGTGCCAGCGGAGGCGAGACTATGAACACCGGGGAGCTGTTTTTT
TRBV13,TRBJ2-2,.,many,CASSLASHTGELFF,TGTGCCAGCAGCTTGGCCTCACACACCGGGGAGCTGTTTTTT
TRBV6-1,TRBJ2-7,.,many,CASSGRTRPLAYEQYF,TGTGCCAGCAGTGGAAGGACAAGGCCTCTGGCCTACGAGCAGTACTTC
TRBV12-3/TRBV12-4,TRBJ1-4,TRBD1,.,CASGGTGSNEKLFF,TGTGCCAGCGGAGGGACAGGGTCTAATGAAAAACTGTTTTTT
TRBV5-1,TRBJ1-1,.,few,CASSLALGKNTEAFF,TGCGCCAGCAGCTTGGCATTGGGGAAGAACACTGAAGCTTTCTTT
TRBV7-9,TRBJ2-7,TRBD2,many,CASSPTGLAGIYEQYF,TGTGCCAGCAGCCCAACTGGGCTAGCGGGGATCTACGAGCAGTACTTC
TRBV28,TRBJ2-5,TRBD2,many,CASSLTSGGLETQYF,TGTGCCAGCAGTTTGACTAGCGGGGGTCTGGAGACCCAGTACTTC
TRBV2,TRBJ1-2,.,.,CASSAASRNYGYTF,TGTGCCAGCAGTGCAGCCTCCCGAAACTATGGCTACACCTTC
TRBV3-1,TRBJ2-7,.,few,CASRPLDSCEQYF,TGTGCCAGCAGACCACTAGACTCCTGCGAGCAGTACTTC
TRBV2,TRBJ2-1,TRBD2,.,CASSPNRLAGIEQFF,TGTGCCAGCAGTCCCAATCGACTAGCGGGAATTGAGCAGTTCTTC
TRBV7-8,TRBJ2-1,.,many,CASSLVADNEQFF,TGTGCCAGCAGCTTAGTCGCCGACAATGAGCAGTTCTTC